This entry is about one TCR beta chain. This entry is derived from a study of blood T cell repertoires in COVID-19. On the study more broadly: The samples span acute and convalescent COVID-19 from the United States, Italy and Spain. Sample material is recorded as cDNA or gDNA derived from T cells, B-cell-depleted T cells, or PBMCs.

In the original workflow: Estimation of nucleated cell counts relied on the amplification of reference gene primers. TCRdb's copy holds only in-frame clones and misses some; the assay was immunoSEQ multiplex PCR. D and trimming come from the DNA, and the V and J calls and clone size come from that table. The sample lists under 300,000 clones; 80% to 85% were seen once. V lost 7 bases, J lost 5 bases, and 11 bases lay in between. The germline V gene has CDR1 GTSNPN and CDR2 SVGIG (reference sequence). This CDR3 has 11 amino acids. The sequenced material came from peripheral blood. The chain couples TRBV30 to TRBJ2-5, with a weak D call TRBD1 (5 bases). The sequence was collected from a woman aged 60 to 75 with active or convalescent COVID-19. CDR3 residues: CASGMAETQYF. CDR3 bases: TGTGCCTCAGGGATGGCGGAGACCCAGTACTTC.